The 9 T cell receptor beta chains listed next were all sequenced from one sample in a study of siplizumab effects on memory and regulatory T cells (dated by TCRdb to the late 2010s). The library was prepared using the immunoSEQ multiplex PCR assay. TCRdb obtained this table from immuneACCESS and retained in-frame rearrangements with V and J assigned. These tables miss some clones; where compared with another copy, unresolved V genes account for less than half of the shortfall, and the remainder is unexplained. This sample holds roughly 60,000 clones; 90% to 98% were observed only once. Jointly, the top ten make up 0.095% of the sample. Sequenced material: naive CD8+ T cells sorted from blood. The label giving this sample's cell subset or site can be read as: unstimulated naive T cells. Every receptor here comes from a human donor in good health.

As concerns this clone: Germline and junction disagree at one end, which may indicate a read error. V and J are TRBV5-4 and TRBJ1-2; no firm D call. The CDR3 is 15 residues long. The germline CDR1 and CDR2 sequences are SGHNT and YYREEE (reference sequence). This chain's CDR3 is CASSQDNQPNYGYTF. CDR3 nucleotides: TGCGCCAGCAGCCAAGATAACCAGCCCAACTATGGCTACACCTTC.

CDR3 in DNA: TGCGCCAGCAGCTGGGACGGTAGCTACGAGCAGTACTTC. Translating it yields CASSWDGSYEQYF. The rearrangement uses TRBV5-1 and TRBJ2-7; tentatively, D is TRBD1 or TRBD2 (5 bases each). The germline gives CDR1 SGHRS, CDR2 YFSETQ. The V gene lost 3 bases and the J gene lost 3 bases, with 10 bases spanning the gap. CDR3 length equals 13 residues.

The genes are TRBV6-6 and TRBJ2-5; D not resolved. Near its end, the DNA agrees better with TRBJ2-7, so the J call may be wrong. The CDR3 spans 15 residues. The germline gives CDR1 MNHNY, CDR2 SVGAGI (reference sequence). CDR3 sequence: CASSYGGPGLDEQYF. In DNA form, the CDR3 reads TGTGCCAGCAGTTACGGTGGACCCGGCTTGGACGAGCAGTACTTC.

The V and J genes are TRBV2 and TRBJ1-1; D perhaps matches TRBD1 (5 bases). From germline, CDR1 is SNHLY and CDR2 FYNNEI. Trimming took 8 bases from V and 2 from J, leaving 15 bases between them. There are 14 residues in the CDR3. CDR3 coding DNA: TGTGCCAGCGAGGGGCGTACTGTTAACACTGAAGCTTTCTTT. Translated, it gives CASEGRTVNTEAFF.

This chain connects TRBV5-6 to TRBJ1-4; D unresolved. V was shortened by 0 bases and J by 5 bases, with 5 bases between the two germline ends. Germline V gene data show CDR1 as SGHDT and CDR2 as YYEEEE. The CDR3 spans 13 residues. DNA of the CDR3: TGTGCCAGCAGCTTGGGCCAGAATGAAAAACTGTTTTTT. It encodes CASSLGQNEKLFF.

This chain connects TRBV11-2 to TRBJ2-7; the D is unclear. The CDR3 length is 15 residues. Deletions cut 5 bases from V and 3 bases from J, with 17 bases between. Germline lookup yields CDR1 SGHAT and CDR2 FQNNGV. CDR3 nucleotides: TGTGCCAGCAGCCCCCCTCTCAGCACCCACTACGAGCAGTACTTC. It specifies CASSPPLSTHYEQYF.

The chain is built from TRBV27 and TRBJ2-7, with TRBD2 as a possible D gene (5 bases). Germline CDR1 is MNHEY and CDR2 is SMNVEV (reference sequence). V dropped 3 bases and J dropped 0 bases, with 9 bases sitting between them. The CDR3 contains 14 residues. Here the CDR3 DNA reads TGTGCCAGCAGTTTTCGGGGAAGCTCCTACGAGCAGTACTTC. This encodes CASSFRGSSYEQYF.

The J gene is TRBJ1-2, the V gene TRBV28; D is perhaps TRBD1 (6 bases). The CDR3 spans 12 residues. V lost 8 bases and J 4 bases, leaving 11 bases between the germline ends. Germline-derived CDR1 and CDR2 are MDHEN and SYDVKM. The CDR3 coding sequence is TGTGCCAGCCAAGAAGGGGGCTATGGCTACACCTTC. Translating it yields CASQEGGYGYTF.

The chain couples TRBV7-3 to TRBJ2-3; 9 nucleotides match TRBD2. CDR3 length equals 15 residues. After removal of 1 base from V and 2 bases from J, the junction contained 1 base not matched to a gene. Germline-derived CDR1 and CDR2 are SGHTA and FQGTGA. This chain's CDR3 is CASSLIAGATDTQYF. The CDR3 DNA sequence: TGTGCCAGCAGCTTAATAGCGGGGGCCACAGATACGCAGTATTTT.